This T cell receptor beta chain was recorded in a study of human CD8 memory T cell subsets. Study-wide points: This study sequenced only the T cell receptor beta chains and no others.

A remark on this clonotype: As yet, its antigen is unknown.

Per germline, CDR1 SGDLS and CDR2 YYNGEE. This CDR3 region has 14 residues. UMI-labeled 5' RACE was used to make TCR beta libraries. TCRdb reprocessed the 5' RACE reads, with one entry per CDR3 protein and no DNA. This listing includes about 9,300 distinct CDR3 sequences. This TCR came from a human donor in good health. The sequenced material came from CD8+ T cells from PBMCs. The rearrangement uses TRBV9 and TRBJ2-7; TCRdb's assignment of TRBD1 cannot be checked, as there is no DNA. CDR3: CASSVRTGGYEQYF. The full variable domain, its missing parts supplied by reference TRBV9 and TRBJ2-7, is DSGVTQTPKHLITATGQRVTLRCSPRSGDLSVYWYQQSLDQGLQFLIQYYNGEERAKGNILERFSAQQFPDLHSELNLSSLELGDSALYFCASSVRTGGYEQYFGPGTRLTVT.